This paragraph covers one T cell receptor beta chain sequence. This record comes from a study of T cell changes during pregnancy in multiple sclerosis. Measured with immunoSEQ multiplex PCR; TCRdb has only the in-frame clones, and not every one. The table includes tens of thousands of clones, roughly nine tenths detected once. Germline loops: CDR1 MNHNS, CDR2 SASEGT. Trimming cost V 2 bases and J 4 bases, with 8 bases left between them. The CDR3 runs to 13 residues. Sequenced here: CD4+ T cells from peripheral blood mononuclear cells, sampled in the third trimester of pregnancy. The receptor was derived from a female donor in good health, enrolled as a control in a pregnancy study. The V gene is TRBV6-1, the J gene TRBJ1-1; D ambiguous. CDR3 protein: CASSELGGTEAFF. The CDR3 DNA sequence: TGTGCCAGCAGTGAATTAGGAGGCACTGAAGCTTTCTTT.